This TCR beta chain was recovered during a study of T cell responses to AZD1222 COVID-19 vaccine. Details on this clone: The antigen is not known.

The protocol was immunoSEQ multiplex PCR, while the TCRdb copy is restricted to in-frame clones and leaves out a portion. The sample holds 75,000 to 100,000 clones, roughly 89% seen once. The CDR3 loop spans 12 amino acids. Germline values: CDR1 SGHTA, CDR2 FQGNSA. V gave up 3 bases and J gave up 7 bases; unmatched junction bases: 2. Study conclusions and caveats: Seropositive AZD1222 recipients at baseline numbered only 6 or 7.

This chain uses TRBV7-2 with TRBJ2-5; 7 positions agree with TRBD2. The receptor was isolated from an adult in good health. The source was peripheral blood, collected on day 0 of AZD1222 vaccination. CDR3 residues: CASSFPSGTQYF. The CDR3 DNA follows: TGTGCCAGCAGCTTTCCTAGCGGGACCCAGTACTTC.